A selection of T cell receptor beta chains follows, all from one sample in a study of blood T cell repertoires in COVID-19. This table comes from immunoSEQ multiplex PCR, and its TCRdb copy is limited to in-frame clones, with some not included. The sample contains 120,000 to 150,000 clones, more than 65% of which appear only once. Material: peripheral blood. The receptors here all came from a man aged 55 to 70 with acute or convalescent COVID-19. Each CDR3 is given with its conserved first and last residue. D genes are given only for firm matches. Some rows mark clone size as missing; the rest say once, few, many or name a class of expanded clone.

TRBJ1-2 NA TRBV13 NA CASSLWGANYGYTF TGTGCCAGCAGCTTATGGGGAGCTAACTATGGCTACACCTTC
TRBJ2-7 NA TRBV28 NA CASTSPYEQYF TGTGCCAGCACTTCTCCCTACGAGCAGTACTTC
TRBJ1-1 NA TRBV27 NA CASSVGGWGTEAFF TGTGCCAGCAGTGTGGGAGGTTGGGGCACTGAAGCTTTCTTT
TRBJ2-2 NA TRBV10-3 NA CAIRGGAARRATGELFF TGTGCCATCAGGGGCGGGGCCGCCCGGCGCGCCACCGGGGAGCTGTTTTTT
TRBJ1-4 NA TRBV6-5 NA CASSYTVNQPEKLFF TGTGCCAGCAGTTATACAGTGAACCAACCTGAAAAACTGTTTTTT
TRBJ2-3 TRBD1 TRBV6-4 NA CAGPFRRDRDTQYF TGTGCCGGACCCTTTCGGCGGGACAGGGATACGCAGTATTTT
TRBJ2-3 TRBD2 TRBV11-2 NA CASSFGGGSGKAGTQYF TGTGCCAGCAGCTTCGGGGGGGGTAGCGGCAAGGCGGGTACGCAGTATTTT
TRBJ2-1 TRBD2 TRBV19 NA CASSDMGGDYNEQFF TGTGCCAGTAGTGATATGGGGGGGGACTACAATGAGCAGTTCTTC
TRBJ2-7 NA TRBV2 once CASSEGAQYF TGTGCCAGCAGCGAAGGGGCGCAGTACTTC
TRBJ1-5 NA TRBV2 NA CASEQDTDQPQHF TGTGCCAGCGAGCAGGACACAGATCAGCCCCAGCATTTT
TRBJ1-2 TRBD1 TRBV10-3 NA CAIRGGQGFYLAF TGTGCCATCAGGGGGGGACAGGGTTTCTACTTGGCCTTC
TRBJ2-1 NA TRBV19 NA CASSNLRGGSGNEQFF TGTGCCAGTAGTAACCTCAGGGGCGGGAGTGGGAATGAGCAGTTCTTC
TRBJ1-1 TRBD1 TRBV5-1 NA CASSQTGEWNTEAFF TGCGCCAGCAGCCAGACAGGGGAGTGGAACACTGAAGCTTTCTTT
TRBJ1-1 NA TRBV6-5 few CASKGYWAVEAFF TGTGCCAGCAAAGGCTATTGGGCCGTTGAAGCTTTCTTT
TRBJ2-1 NA TRBV5-1 NA CASSLGQGYNEQFF TGCGCCAGCAGCTTGGGGCAGGGGTACAATGAGCAGTTCTTC